A selection of T cell receptor beta chains follows, all from one sample in a study of cytomegalovirus exposure and HLA in healthy donors. TCRdb's copy holds only in-frame clones and misses some; the assay was immunoSEQ multiplex PCR. The sample lists around 200,000 clones, 75% to 90% occurring once. The sample comprised PBMCs. Receptors were obtained from a middle-aged man in good health and CMV-seropositive. The CDR3 runs from the conserved cysteine through the conserved F or W. The D gene is left open where the match is weak. Size values are once, few and many counts, or a class for expanded clones, and some rows have none.

cdr3_nt	cdr3_aa	j_call	clone_size	d_call	v_call
TGCGCCAGCAGCTTGGAGACAGGGGAAGATTCACCCCTCCACTTT	CASSLETGEDSPLHF	TRBJ1-6	once	TRBD1	TRBV5-1
TGTGCCAGCAGCGTAGACCGGGGGGGGCCAGATACGCAGTATTTT	CASSVDRGGPDTQYF	TRBJ2-3	.	TRBD2	TRBV9
TGTGCCAGCTCACCACTACACATATCAAACAATGAGCAGTTCTTC	CASSPLHISNNEQFF	TRBJ2-1	.	.	TRBV18
TGTGCCAGCAGCCAAGACGCAGGGTTCGGCGAGCAGTACTTC	CASSQDAGFGEQYF	TRBJ2-7	.	.	TRBV4-2
TGCAGCGTGACAGGGACTTCCGGGGAGCTGTTTTTT	CSVTGTSGELFF	TRBJ2-2	.	.	TRBV29-1
TGTGCCAGCAGCCTCTTTGGGGCAGGGGACTACAATGAGCAGTTCTTC	CASSLFGAGDYNEQFF	TRBJ2-1	few	.	TRBV27
TGTGCCAGCAGTGACTCGACAGCCTACGAGCAGTACTTC	CASSDSTAYEQYF	TRBJ2-7	.	.	TRBV6-4
TGTGCCAGCAGCTTAGCCCGAGTACGGGGCTACACCTTC	CASSLARVRGYTF	TRBJ1-2	.	.	TRBV7-2
TGTGCCAGCAGTCAGACAGATAACTATGGCTACACCTTC	CASSQTDNYGYTF	TRBJ1-2	.	.	TRBV6-5
TGTGCCAGCAGCCAAGATTTGCTAGCGGGGGTGATGCAGTATTTT	CASSQDLLAGVMQYF	TRBJ2-3	.	TRBD2	TRBV14
TGTGCCAGCAGCCGGACTAGCGGATACACAGATACGCAGTATTTT	CASSRTSGYTDTQYF	TRBJ2-3	.	TRBD2	TRBV7-9
TGTGCCAGCAGCTCCCCCGGGGGGTACACTGAAGCTTTCTTT	CASSSPGGYTEAFF	TRBJ1-1	.	.	TRBV5-4
TGCGCCAGCAGCCGAACGCGGGACACTGAAGCTTTCTTT	CASSRTRDTEAFF	TRBJ1-1	.	.	TRBV4-3
TGTGCCAGCAGTTTACAGGGCCGCAATCAGCCCCAGCATTTT	CASSLQGRNQPQHF	TRBJ1-5	.	.	TRBV27
TGTGCCAGCAGTCTTCTAGCGGGGGGAACAGATACGCAGTATTTT	CASSLLAGGTDTQYF	TRBJ2-3	.	TRBD2	TRBV28
TGCAGCGTTGTTAGCCGCGGCTATAGCTACACCTTC	CSVVSRGYSYTF	TRBJ1-2	.	.	TRBV29-1
TGTGCCAGCAGCACCACTTGGGGCACTAGCGGGGGGCTCCAAGAGACCCAGTACTTC	CASSTTWGTSGGLQETQYF	TRBJ2-5	.	TRBD2	TRBV7-2
TGCGCCAGCAGCTCTGGACTAGCGGGGGGAACCCTCACAGATACGCAGTATTTT	CASSSGLAGGTLTDTQYF	TRBJ2-3	.	TRBD2	TRBV5-1
TGTGCCAGCAGTGAAGAGAGAGGGGGCGGCGGTGAGCAGTTCTTC	CASSEERGGGGEQFF	TRBJ2-1	.	TRBD1	TRBV6-1
TGTGCCAGCTCAGCGGGGATTACCTACGAGCAGTACTTC	CASSAGITYEQYF	TRBJ2-7	.	.	TRBV18
TGTTCCAGCAGCTTATCCGATTCACCCCTCCACTTT	CSSSLSDSPLHF	TRBJ1-6	.	.	TRBV7-9
TGTGCCATCAGTGTCGACAGAGCCTACGAGCAGTACTTC	CAISVDRAYEQYF	TRBJ2-7	.	.	TRBV10-3
TGTGCCTGGAGCCACGGACAGGGGAACTATGGCTACACCTTC	CAWSHGQGNYGYTF	TRBJ1-2	few	TRBD1	TRBV30
TGTGCCAGCAGTTACAACAGGGCGAACATTCAGTACTTC	CASSYNRANIQYF	TRBJ2-4	.	.	TRBV6-5
TGCGCCAGCAGCCAAGATCCAGCGGGGGGGCCCCCGATAGAGACCCAGTACTTC	CASSQDPAGGPPIETQYF	TRBJ2-5	.	TRBD2	TRBV4-3
TGTGCCAGCAGCTCCGACATAACAGGGTACTACGAGCAGTACTTC	CASSSDITGYYEQYF	TRBJ2-7	.	.	TRBV7-2
TGTGCCAGCAGCCGGAGACTACGATCCAACACAGATACGCAGTATTTT	CASSRRLRSNTDTQYF	TRBJ2-3	.	.	TRBV7-8
TGTGCCAGCAGCTTACGACTAGCGGGTCTCACCTACGAGCAGTACTTC	CASSLRLAGLTYEQYF	TRBJ2-7	.	TRBD2	TRBV5-6
TGTGCCAGCAGCATAACAGGGCTTGGAGCAGATACGCAGTATTTT	CASSITGLGADTQYF	TRBJ2-3	.	.	TRBV7-2
TGTTCCAGCAGCTCCTGGGGGACAGGGGGCGCGGCTAATGAAAAACTGTTTTTT	CSSSSWGTGGAANEKLFF	TRBJ1-4	once	TRBD1	TRBV7-9
TGTGCCACCTCGGACAGGGGAAATCAGCCCCAGCATTTT	CATSDRGNQPQHF	TRBJ1-5	.	TRBD1	TRBV28
TGTGCCAGCAGCTTAATAGGGGGCGGCCTCTACAATGAGCAGTTCTTC	CASSLIGGGLYNEQFF	TRBJ2-1	.	TRBD1	TRBV7-3
TGTGCCAGCAGTTACTCTGATTGGGGGGTGAACACTGAAGCTTTCTTT	CASSYSDWGVNTEAFF	TRBJ1-1	.	.	TRBV6-5
TGTGCCAGCAGCGGACAGCGACTCTCTGGAAACACCATATATTTT	CASSGQRLSGNTIYF	TRBJ1-3	.	.	TRBV6-4
TGTGCCAGCAGTGACGATTGGGTAGCGGGGGGACCCGGGGAGCTGTTTTTT	CASSDDWVAGGPGELFF	TRBJ2-2	.	TRBD2	TRBV6-4
TGTGCCAGCAGACGTGGTCTCGCGGCTAATGAAAAACTGTTTTTT	CASRRGLAANEKLFF	TRBJ1-4	.	.	TRBV28
TGTGCCAGCAGTACTGGTGGGAGGGGCACAGATACGCAGTATTTT	CASSTGGRGTDTQYF	TRBJ2-3	few	TRBD2	TRBV9
TGCAGCGTTGAGGGACAGGGGAACATTCAGTACTTC	CSVEGQGNIQYF	TRBJ2-4	.	TRBD1	TRBV29-1
TGTTCCAGCAGCCTCTGGACAGGCCCCGAAAAACTGTTTTTT	CSSSLWTGPEKLFF	TRBJ1-4	.	TRBD1	TRBV7-9
TGTGCCAGTACGGGACAGGGGCTCCTCTACTATGGCTACACCTTC	CASTGQGLLYYGYTF	TRBJ1-2	.	TRBD1	TRBV19
TGTGCCAGCAGTGCCGGGACTTTCTCCTACGAGCAGTACTTC	CASSAGTFSYEQYF	TRBJ2-7	few	.	TRBV27
TGTGCCAGCAGTTTATCGATAGTTAGTGAAGCTTTCTTT	CASSLSIVSEAFF	TRBJ1-1	.	.	TRBV27
TGTGCCAGCAGCCCTGGGACGGAGGGAGCGGGCGAGCAGTACTTC	CASSPGTEGAGEQYF	TRBJ2-7	.	.	TRBV27
TGCAGCGCCACCCGAGATAGAAACACCATATATTTT	CSATRDRNTIYF	TRBJ1-3	once	.	TRBV29-1
TGCGCCAGCAGCTTGGGGGAGATGATAGCCAAAAACATTCAGTACTTC	CASSLGEMIAKNIQYF	TRBJ2-4	.	.	TRBV5-1
TGTGCCTGGAGTGTACTAGCGGGGGGTTGGTGGGAGACCCAGTACTTC	CAWSVLAGGWWETQYF	TRBJ2-5	.	TRBD2	TRBV30
TGTGCCAGCAGTAGATCACCGGGACAGGGAAACATTCAGTACTTC	CASSRSPGQGNIQYF	TRBJ2-4	.	TRBD1	TRBV6-1
TGTGCCAGCACCACGTACGGAGGAACTGGAAACACCATATATTTT	CASTTYGGTGNTIYF	TRBJ1-3	once	.	TRBV5-8
TGTGCCAGCAGCCCGAGCGGGATTGAGCAGTTCTTC	CASSPSGIEQFF	TRBJ2-1	.	TRBD2	TRBV7-6
TGCAGCGTTGAGGCCCTCGGGGAGCAGTACTTC	CSVEALGEQYF	TRBJ2-7	.	.	TRBV29-1
TGTGCCAGCAGCCCACCGGGACAGGTCCGAGAGGCCCAGTACTTC	CASSPPGQVREAQYF	TRBJ2-5	.	TRBD1	TRBV7-8
TGTGCCTGGGGTGGACAGCAGGGGGCTGGTGGCTACACCTTC	CAWGGQQGAGGYTF	TRBJ1-2	.	TRBD1	TRBV30
TGTGCCAGCATGCGTTTTAATAATTCACCCCTCCACTTT	CASMRFNNSPLHF	TRBJ1-6	.	.	TRBV6-5
TGTGCCAGCAGCTTAGTTCAGGGGATGTATTATGAGCAGTTCTTC	CASSLVQGMYYEQFF	TRBJ2-1	.	.	TRBV7-2
TGTGCCAGCATATTTGAGGGAAACACTGAAGCTTTCTTT	CASIFEGNTEAFF	TRBJ1-1	.	.	TRBV6-5
TGTGCCAGCAAAGCGGGACAGGGATCCTACGAGCAGTACTTC	CASKAGQGSYEQYF	TRBJ2-7	.	TRBD1	TRBV6-1
TGTGCCAGCAGTTACTCCCGACAGGGGGACTATGGCTACACCTTC	CASSYSRQGDYGYTF	TRBJ1-2	.	TRBD1	TRBV6-6